This TCR beta chain was sequenced in a study of OX40 agonist ivuxolimab in advanced cancers. As for the study in general: One patient with hepatocellular carcinoma and two with cutaneous melanoma, three in all, had partial responses.

Sequenced by immunoSEQ multiplex PCR; TCRdb stores in-frame clones only, minus some. The sample carries some 95,000 clones, approximately 86% recorded once. The germline V and J ends were trimmed by 5 bases and 4 bases, with 14 bases remaining between them. The CDR3 length is 14 residues. The germline V gene encodes CDR1 SGHDN and CDR2 FVKESK. The specimen was CD4+ or CD8+ T cells sorted from blood, collected in a trial of the OX40 agonist ivuxolimab. The sequence derives from an adult with an advanced solid tumor such as melanoma, head and neck, liver or kidney cancer. The chain has TRBV14 and TRBJ1-2; perhaps TRBD1 as D (5 bases). The CDR3 loop is CASSTTGTAYGYTF. CDR3 coding DNA: TGTGCCAGCAGCACAACCGGGACGGCCTATGGCTACACCTTC.